This passage covers 8 T cell receptor beta chains from one sample sequenced in a study of T cells after posttransplantation cyclophosphamide. TCRdb's copy holds only in-frame clones and misses some; the assay was immunoSEQ multiplex PCR. The sample contains 24,000 or so clones, none occurring once; 1.5% to 2% lies in the top ten. A marrow graft followed busulfan-fludarabine conditioning, with cyclophosphamide on days +3 and +4. The sample consisted of PBMCs, taken after allogeneic stem cell transplant with posttransplant cyclophosphamide. These receptor sequences come from a male patient between 18 and 35 years old who received an allogeneic stem cell transplant from a related donor, was CMV-positive, and had no GVHD. Some T cells may be the graft donor's.

This clone was picked up many times. The chain uses TRBV7-3 and TRBJ2-1; 9 bases fit TRBD1. Trimming took 5 bases from V and 2 from J; bases not matched to a gene: 10. The germline gives CDR1 SGHTA, CDR2 FQGTGA. The CDR3 extends over 17 amino acids. CDR3 nucleotides: TGTGCCAGCAGCCCTCGGGCGGGGACAGGGCCCTACAATGAGCAGTTCTTC. It codes for CASSPRAGTGPYNEQFF.

This clone was detected ten times or more. V is TRBV5-4 and J is TRBJ2-1; 10 bases are shared with TRBD2. Trimming removed 3 bases from V and 0 bases from J; junction bases left unmatched: 9. The germline V gene has CDR1 SGHNT and CDR2 YYREEE (reference sequence). This CDR3 contains 18 residues. CDR3 protein: CASSSGTSATSSYNEQFF. In DNA form, the CDR3 reads TGTGCCAGCAGCTCCGGGACTAGCGCAACGAGCTCCTACAATGAGCAGTTCTTC. The full variable domain, its missing parts supplied by reference TRBV5-4 and TRBJ2-1, is ETGVTQSPTHLIKTRGQQVTLRCSSQSGHNTVSWYQQALGQGPQFIFQYYREEENGRGNFPPRFSGLQFPNYSSELNVNALELDDSALYLCASSSGTSATSSYNEQFFGPGTRLTVL.

In this sample, this clone turned up many times. DNA for the CDR3: TGTGCCAGCTCACAATCGACCGGGGAGCTGTTTTTT. Its protein is CASSQSTGELFF. The chain combines TRBV18 with TRBJ2-2, with D unclear. The CDR3 length is 12 residues. V lost 4 bases and J 5 bases, leaving 5 bases between the germline ends. The germline V gene has CDR1 KGHSH and CDR2 LQKENI.

This clone was counted ten times or more. The chain employs TRBV6-5 and TRBJ2-5; D perhaps matches TRBD1 (5 bases). The germline CDR1 and CDR2 sequences are MNHEY and SVGAGI. The length of the CDR3 is 16 residues. The V and J ends lost 4 bases and 2 bases respectively, with 17 bases between them. The CDR3 loop reads CASSLWGTGPQETQYF. The CDR3 DNA sequence: TGTGCCAGCAGTTTATGGGGTACAGGTCCACAAGAGACCCAGTACTTC.

There are many counts of this clone. The chain links TRBV2 to TRBJ2-1; TRBD2 matches at 7 bases. V lost 6 bases, J lost 2 bases, and 1 base stayed unmatched. Per germline, CDR1 SNHLY and CDR2 FYNNEI. This CDR3 has 13 amino acids. CDR3 bases: TGTGCCAGCAGAAGCGGGGCCTACAATGAGCAGTTCTTC. Protein: CASRSGAYNEQFF.

This clone was counted at least ten times. The chain is built from TRBV4-1 and TRBJ2-2, with TRBD2 matching 7 bases. CDR3 length equals 18 residues. Germline V lookup: CDR1 MGHRA, CDR2 YSYEKL. The V and J ends lost 4 bases and 1 base, in that order; junction bases with no gene match: 12. This CDR3 reads CASSPPFGGSGNTGELFF. CDR3 bases: TGCGCCAGCAGCCCACCTTTTGGCGGGAGCGGGAACACCGGGGAGCTGTTTTTT.

This clone came up many times. This chain joins TRBV2 and TRBJ2-1; 12 nucleotides agree with TRBD2. Germline V CDR1 and CDR2: SNHLY, FYNNEI. The CDR3 totals 15 residues. V lost 7 bases, J lost 4 bases, and 5 bases stayed unmatched. CDR3 coding DNA: TGTGCCAGCACCTGGACTAGCGGGGATTACAATGAGCAGTTCTTC. Its protein product is CASTWTSGDYNEQFF. The full variable domain, its missing parts supplied by reference TRBV2 and TRBJ2-1, is EPEVTQTPSHQVTQMGQEVILRCVPISNHLYFYWYRQILGQKVEFLVSFYNNEISEKSEIFDDQFSVERPDGSNFTLKIRSTKLEDSAMYFCASTWTSGDYNEQFFGPGTRLTVL.

This clone has ten or more counts. V is TRBV6-5 and J is TRBJ2-4; 9 nucleotides agree with TRBD1. The junction had 8 bases not matched to a gene; V was cut back by 5 bases and J by 6 bases. CDR1 and CDR2 from the germline V gene are MNHEY and SVGAGI. The length of the CDR3 is 15 residues. The CDR3 DNA follows: TGTGCCAGCAGTAAACAGGGGGCGCGGGGAAACATTCAGTACTTC. Its protein product is CASSKQGARGNIQYF.